This T cell receptor (beta chain) was retrieved from a study of spatial heterogeneity in lung cancer. Study at large: Each time, sequencing found more beta-chain sequences than alpha-chain sequences. The study's findings and limits: Blood contained ubiquitous expanded tumor TCRs more at resection than at follow-up.

As to time point: sample taken at primary tumor resection. TCRs were sequenced from unsorted whole RNA of tumor, nontumor lung or PBMC. Sample share makes this clonotype medium-sized. The antigen is undetermined. TCRdb reprocessed the 5' RACE reads with MiXCR, giving one entry per CDR3 protein. The table shows a few thousand distinct CDR3 sequences, with around 17% occurring only once. Germline CDR1 DFQATT, CDR2 SNEGSKA (reference sequence). CDR3 length equals 14 residues. V was shortened by 1 base and J by 4 bases, with 11 bases between the two germline ends. The sequencing used PBMCs, collected at surgery. The V gene is TRBV20-1, the J gene TRBJ2-1; D is undetermined. The clonotype was recovered from a male donor with early-stage non-small cell lung cancer. The CDR3 coding sequence is TGCAGTGCTAGAGGCCTACGGCGATACAATGAGCAGTTCTTC. Protein: CSARGLRRYNEQFF.